This T cell receptor beta chain came from a study of blood T cell repertoires in COVID-19. Study information: There were acute and convalescent COVID-19 samples, and they came from the United States, Italy and Spain. T cells, B-cell-depleted T cells, or PBMCs supplied cDNA or gDNA.

Trimming took off 3 bases at V and 0 bases at J, with 6 bases between the two ends. CDR3 length: 15 residues. Germline CDR1 and CDR2: SGHAT and FQDESV (reference sequence). The data were produced by immunoSEQ multiplex PCR, yet TCRdb's version contains in-frame clones alone and is incomplete. Of about 170,000 clones detected, around four fifths appear once; the ten largest clones hold less than 9%. The V gene is TRBV11-1, the J gene TRBJ2-6, with unresolved D. The TCR comes from a man aged 35-49 years who had recovered from COVID-19. Input material: peripheral blood. This chain's CDR3 is CASSLSLSGANVLTF. The DNA of the CDR3 is TGTGCCAGCAGCTTGTCCCTCTCTGGGGCCAACGTCCTGACTTTC.